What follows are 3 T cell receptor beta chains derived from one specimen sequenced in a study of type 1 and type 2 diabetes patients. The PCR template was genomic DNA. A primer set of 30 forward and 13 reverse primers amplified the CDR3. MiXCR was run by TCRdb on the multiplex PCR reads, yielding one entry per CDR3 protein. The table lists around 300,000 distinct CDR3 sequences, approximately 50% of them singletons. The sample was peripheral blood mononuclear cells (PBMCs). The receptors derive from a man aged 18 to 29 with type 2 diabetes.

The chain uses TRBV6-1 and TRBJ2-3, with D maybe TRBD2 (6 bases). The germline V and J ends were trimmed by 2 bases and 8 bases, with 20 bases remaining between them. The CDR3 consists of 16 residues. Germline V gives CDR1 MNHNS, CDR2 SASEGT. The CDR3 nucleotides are TGTGCCAGCAGTGAATCAATTGGAGGATTGGGAGGTACGCAGTATTTT. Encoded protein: CASSESIGGLGGTQYF.

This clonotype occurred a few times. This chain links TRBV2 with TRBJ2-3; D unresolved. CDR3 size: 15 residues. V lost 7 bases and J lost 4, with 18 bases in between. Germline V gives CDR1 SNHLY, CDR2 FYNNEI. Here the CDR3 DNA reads TGTGCCAGCATGCCCCCGTCGAAGGGTCCAGATACGCAGTATTTT. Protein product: CASMPPSKGPDTQYF.

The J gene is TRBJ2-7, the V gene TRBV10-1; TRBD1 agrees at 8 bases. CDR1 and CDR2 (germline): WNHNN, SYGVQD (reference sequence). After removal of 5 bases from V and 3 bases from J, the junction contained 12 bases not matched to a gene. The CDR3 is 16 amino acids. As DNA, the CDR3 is TGCGCCAGCAGTTACTATTGGGGACAGGAGGTCTACGAGCAGTACTTC. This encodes CASSYYWGQEVYEQYF.